This T cell receptor beta chain emerged from a study of cytomegalovirus exposure and HLA in healthy donors. The CDR3 runs to 14 residues. The germline CDR1 and CDR2 sequences are MGHRA and YSYEKL. V dropped 3 bases and J dropped 4; count of bases not matched to a gene: 1. This clone was seen a handful of times. The PCR had 60 Vbeta and 13 Jbeta primers. Measured with immunoSEQ multiplex PCR; TCRdb has only the in-frame clones, and not every one. Among some 130,000 clones, about 85% were seen once, and the ten largest hold approximately 3%. The clonotype originates from a female donor in good health and CMV-seronegative. The rearrangement uses TRBV4-1 and TRBJ2-2; TRBD1 aligns across 8 bases. Sequenced: PBMCs. The CDR3 DNA is TGCGCCAGCAGCCAGACAGGGGTCACCGGGGAGCTGTTTTTT. It translates to CASSQTGVTGELFF.